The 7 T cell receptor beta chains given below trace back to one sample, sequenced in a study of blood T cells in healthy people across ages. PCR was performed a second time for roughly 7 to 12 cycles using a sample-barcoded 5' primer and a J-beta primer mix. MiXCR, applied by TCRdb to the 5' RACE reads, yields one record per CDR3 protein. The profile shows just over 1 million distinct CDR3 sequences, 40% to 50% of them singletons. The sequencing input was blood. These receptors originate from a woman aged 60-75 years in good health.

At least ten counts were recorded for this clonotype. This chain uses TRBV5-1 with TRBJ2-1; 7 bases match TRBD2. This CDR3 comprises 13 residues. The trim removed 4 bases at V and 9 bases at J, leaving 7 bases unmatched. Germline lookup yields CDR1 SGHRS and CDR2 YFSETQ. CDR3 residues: CASSPTSNLEQFF. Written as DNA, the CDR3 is TGCGCCAGCAGCCCGACTAGCAATCTTGAGCAGTTCTTC.

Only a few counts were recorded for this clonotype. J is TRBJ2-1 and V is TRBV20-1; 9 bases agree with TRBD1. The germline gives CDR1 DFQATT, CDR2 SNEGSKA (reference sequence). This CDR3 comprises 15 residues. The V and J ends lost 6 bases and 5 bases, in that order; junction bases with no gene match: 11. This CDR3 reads CSAPPGQGNHNEQFF. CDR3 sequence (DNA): TGCAGTGCCCCCCCCGGACAGGGGAACCACAATGAGCAGTTCTTC.

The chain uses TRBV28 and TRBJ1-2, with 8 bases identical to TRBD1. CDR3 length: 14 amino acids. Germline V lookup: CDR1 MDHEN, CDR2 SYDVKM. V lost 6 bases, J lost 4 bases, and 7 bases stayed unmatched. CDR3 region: CASRASGGVYGYTF. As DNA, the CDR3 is TGTGCCAGCAGGGCGTCAGGGGGCGTCTATGGCTACACCTTC.

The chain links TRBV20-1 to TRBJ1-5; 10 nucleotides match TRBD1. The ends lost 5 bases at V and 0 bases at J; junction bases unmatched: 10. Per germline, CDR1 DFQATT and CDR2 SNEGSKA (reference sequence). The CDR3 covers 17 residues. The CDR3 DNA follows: TGCAGTGCTGCCGGGACAGGGGCTCAATATAGCAATCAGCCCCAGCATTTT. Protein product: CSAAGTGAQYSNQPQHF.

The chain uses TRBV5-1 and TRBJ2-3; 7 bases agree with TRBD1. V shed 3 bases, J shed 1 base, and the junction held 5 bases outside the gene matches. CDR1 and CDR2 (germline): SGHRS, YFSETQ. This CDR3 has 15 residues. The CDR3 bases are TGCGCCAGCAGCTCCGCCGACAGGGGCACAGATACGCAGTATTTT. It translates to CASSSADRGTDTQYF.

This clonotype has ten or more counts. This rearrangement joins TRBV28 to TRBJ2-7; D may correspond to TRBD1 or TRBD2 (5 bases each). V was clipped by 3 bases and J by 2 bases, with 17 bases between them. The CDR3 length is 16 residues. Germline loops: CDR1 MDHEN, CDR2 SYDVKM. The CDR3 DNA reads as TGTGCCAGCAGTTTTTGGCAGACAGCGGTACCCTACGAGCAGTACTTC. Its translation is CASSFWQTAVPYEQYF.

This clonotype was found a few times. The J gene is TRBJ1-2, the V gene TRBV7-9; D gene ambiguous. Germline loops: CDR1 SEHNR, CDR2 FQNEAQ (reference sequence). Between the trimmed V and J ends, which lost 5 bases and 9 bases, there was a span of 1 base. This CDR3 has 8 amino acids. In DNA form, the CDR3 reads TGTGCCAGCAGCAGCTACACCTTC. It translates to CASSSYTF. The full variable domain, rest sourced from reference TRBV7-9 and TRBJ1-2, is DTGVSQNPRHKITKRGQNVTFRCDPISEHNRLYWYRQTLGQGPEFLTYFQNEAQLEKSRLLSDRFSAERPKGSFSTLEIQRTEQGDSAMYLCASSSYTFGSGTRLTVV.